This T cell receptor (beta chain) was observed in a study of blood T cell repertoires in COVID-19. The overall study: The study drew acute and convalescent COVID-19 samples from the United States, Italy and Spain. T cells, B-cell-depleted T cells, or PBMCs supplied cDNA or gDNA.

V was clipped by 0 bases and J by 2 bases, with 10 bases between them. Germline-derived CDR1 and CDR2 are LNHNV and YYDKDF (reference sequence). The CDR3 is 15 residues long. In the original processing: Nucleated cell counts were estimated from reference gene primer amplification. Profiling relied on immunoSEQ multiplex PCR, and the TCRdb table lists in-frame clones only, not all of them. That table supplies the V and J calls and clone size; D and trimming were determined from the DNA. The repertoire includes around 200,000 clones, roughly 80% of them detected once, and about 6.5% sits in the top ten.

V gene TRBV15 combines with J gene TRBJ1-1, with unresolved D. The clonotype was recovered from a woman in her thirties or forties with acute or convalescent COVID-19. The material sequenced was peripheral blood. CDR3 protein: CATSREGRPNTEAFF. CDR3 DNA: TGTGCCACCAGCAGAGAGGGCAGGCCCAACACTGAAGCTTTCTTT.